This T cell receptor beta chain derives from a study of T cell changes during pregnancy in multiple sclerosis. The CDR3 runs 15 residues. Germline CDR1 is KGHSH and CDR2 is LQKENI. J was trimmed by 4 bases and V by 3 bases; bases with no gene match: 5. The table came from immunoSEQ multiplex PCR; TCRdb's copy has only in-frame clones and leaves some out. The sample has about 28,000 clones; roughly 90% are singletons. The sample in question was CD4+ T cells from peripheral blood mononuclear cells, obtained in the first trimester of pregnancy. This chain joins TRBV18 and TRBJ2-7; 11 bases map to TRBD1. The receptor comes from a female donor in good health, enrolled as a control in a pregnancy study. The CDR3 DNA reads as TGTGCCAGCTCACCGGGGACAGGGGGTAGGTACGAGCAGTACTTC. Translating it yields CASSPGTGGRYEQYF.